The clone carrying this TCR beta chain was recorded a few times. The CDR3 extends over 15 amino acids. CDR1 is MNHEY and CDR2 is SVGAGI in the germline V gene. The V segment lost 6 bases and the J segment 2 bases; nucleotides outside the gene matches: 9. Clones were sequenced by immunoSEQ multiplex PCR, and TCRdb holds only the in-frame ones, with some missing. The sample shows around 130,000 clones, about 76% of them seen only once. This specimen comes from a study of blood T cell repertoires in COVID-19. The material sequenced was peripheral blood. This sequence originates from a man older than 75 with acute or convalescent COVID-19. V is TRBV6-5 and J is TRBJ2-7; 8 bases are a match to TRBD2. Written as DNA, the CDR3 is TGTGCCAGCAGCCGAACTGGCGGGGGGACCTACGAGCAGTACTTC. It specifies CASSRTGGGTYEQYF.